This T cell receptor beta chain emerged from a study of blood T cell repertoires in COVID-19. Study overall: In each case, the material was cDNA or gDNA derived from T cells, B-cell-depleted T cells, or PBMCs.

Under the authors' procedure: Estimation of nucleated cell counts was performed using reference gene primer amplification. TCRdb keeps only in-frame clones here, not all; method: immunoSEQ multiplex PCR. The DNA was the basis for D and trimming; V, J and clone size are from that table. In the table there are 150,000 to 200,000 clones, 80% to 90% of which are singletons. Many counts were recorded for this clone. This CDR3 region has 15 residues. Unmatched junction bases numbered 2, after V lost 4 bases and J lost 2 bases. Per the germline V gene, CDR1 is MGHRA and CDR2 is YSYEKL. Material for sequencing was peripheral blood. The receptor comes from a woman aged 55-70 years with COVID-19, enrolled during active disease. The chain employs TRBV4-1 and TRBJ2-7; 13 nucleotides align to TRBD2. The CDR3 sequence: CASSLGLAGTYEQYF. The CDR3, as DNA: TGCGCCAGCAGCCTGGGACTAGCGGGAACCTACGAGCAGTACTTC.